This TCR beta chain was captured by sequencing in a study of T cells after yellow fever vaccination. Study as a whole: The fractions with low cell numbers were processed using SMART-Seq v4 Ultra Low Input. General observations from the study: Although the secondary response was weaker, it peaked faster, at day 5 versus 15.

A single record per CDR3 protein comes from TCRdb applying MiXCR to the 5' RACE reads. The table shows about 220,000 distinct CDR3 sequences, with roughly 6.3% occurring only once. The CDR3 runs 15 residues. Germline V CDR1 and CDR2: LNHDA, SQIVND (reference sequence). V shed 6 bases and J 7 bases; nucleotides not matched to a gene: 11. This clonotype came up a few times. Its antigen is not identified. This TCR came from a man aged 25-45 years who received the YFV17D yellow fever vaccine. Source: CD4+ T cells sorted from PBMCs, taken on the day of the yellow fever booster vaccination. This chain links TRBV19 with TRBJ2-1, with TRBD2 matching over 8 bases. The CDR3 is CASSTFQAGENEQFF. The CDR3 DNA is TGTGCCAGTAGCACTTTTCAAGCGGGAGAGAATGAGCAGTTCTTC.